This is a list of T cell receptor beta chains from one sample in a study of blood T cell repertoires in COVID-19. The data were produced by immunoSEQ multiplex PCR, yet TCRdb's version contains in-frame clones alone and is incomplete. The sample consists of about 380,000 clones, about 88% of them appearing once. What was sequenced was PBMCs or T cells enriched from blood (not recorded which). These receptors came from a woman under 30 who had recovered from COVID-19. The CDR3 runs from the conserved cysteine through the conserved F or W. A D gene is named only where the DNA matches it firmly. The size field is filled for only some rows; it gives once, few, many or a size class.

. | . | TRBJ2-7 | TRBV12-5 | CASGLGTGGEQYF | TGTGCTAGTGGTTTGGGGACTGGAGGCGAGCAGTACTTC
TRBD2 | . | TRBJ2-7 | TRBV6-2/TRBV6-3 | CASSYMRGGAYEQYF | TGTGCCAGCAGTTACATGCGCGGGGGGGCCTACGAGCAGTACTTC
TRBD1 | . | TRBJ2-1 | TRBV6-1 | CASSEAGGIQNEQFF | TGTGCCAGCAGTGAGGCAGGGGGCATACAAAATGAGCAGTTCTTC
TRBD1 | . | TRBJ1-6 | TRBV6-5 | CASFGQGISPLHF | TGTGCCAGCTTCGGACAGGGAATCTCACCCCTCCACTTT
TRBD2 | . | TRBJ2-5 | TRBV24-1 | CATSEPGTSGGPLETQYF | TGTGCCACCAGTGAGCCCGGGACTAGCGGGGGGCCGCTAGAGACCCAGTACTTC
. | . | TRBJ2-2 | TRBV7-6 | CASSLGYITGELFF | TGTGCCAGCAGCTTAGGTTACATCACCGGGGAGCTGTTTTTT
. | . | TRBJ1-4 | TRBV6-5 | CASTSGLFNEKLFF | TGTGCCAGCACCTCCGGACTGTTTAATGAAAAACTGTTTTTT
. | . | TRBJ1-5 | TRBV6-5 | CASSSNSNQPQHF | TGTGCCAGCAGTTCAAACAGTAATCAGCCCCAGCATTTT
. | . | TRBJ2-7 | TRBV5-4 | CASSSSAGPESYEQYF | TGTGCCAGCAGTTCAAGTGCGGGACCAGAAAGCTACGAGCAGTACTTC
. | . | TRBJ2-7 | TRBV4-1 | CASSQVQGGKNYEQYF | TGCGCCAGCAGCCAAGTACAAGGAGGCAAAAACTACGAGCAGTACTTC
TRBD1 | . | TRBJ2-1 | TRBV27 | CASREGQGSYNEQFF | TGTGCCAGCAGGGAGGGACAGGGCTCCTACAATGAGCAGTTCTTC
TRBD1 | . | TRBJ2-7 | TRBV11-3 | CASSLGHRGYEQYF | TGTGCCAGCAGCTTAGGTCACAGGGGCTACGAGCAGTACTTC
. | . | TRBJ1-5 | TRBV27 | CASSSLGDSGWGGNQPQHF | TGTGCCAGCAGTTCCCTGGGGGACTCAGGGTGGGGTGGCAATCAGCCCCAGCATTTT
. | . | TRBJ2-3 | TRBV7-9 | CASSSYGQGRADTQYF | TGTGCCAGCAGCTCGTATGGGCAGGGAAGAGCAGATACGCAGTATTTT
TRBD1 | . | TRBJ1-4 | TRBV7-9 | CASSADRGREKLFF | TGTGCCAGCAGCGCGGACAGGGGGCGCGAAAAACTGTTTTTT
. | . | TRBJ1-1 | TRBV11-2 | CASSLGGRPEAFF | TGTGCCAGCAGCTTAGGAGGGAGACCTGAAGCTTTCTTT
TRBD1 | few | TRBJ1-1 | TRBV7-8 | CASRSDRVMGTEAFF | TGTGCCAGCAGATCTGACAGGGTGATGGGCACTGAAGCTTTCTTT
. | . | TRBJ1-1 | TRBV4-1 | CASSQAPGGTEAFF | TGCGCCAGCAGCCAAGCCCCGGGAGGTACTGAAGCTTTCTTT
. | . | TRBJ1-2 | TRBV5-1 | CASSFGTPNYGYTF | TGCGCCAGCAGCTTCGGGACACCTAACTATGGCTACACCTTC
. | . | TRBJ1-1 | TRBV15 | CATSRGDMNTEAFF | TGTGCCACCAGCAGAGGGGACATGAACACTGAAGCTTTCTTT
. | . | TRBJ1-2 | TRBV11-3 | CASSLKGDGYTF | TGTGCCAGCAGCTTAAAAGGGGATGGCTACACCTTC
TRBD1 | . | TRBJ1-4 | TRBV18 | CASSVTGTAFNEKLFF | TGTGCCAGCTCAGTTACCGGGACAGCGTTTAATGAAAAACTGTTTTTT
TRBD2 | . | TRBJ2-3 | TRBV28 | CASSWASGGAEDTQYF | TGTGCCAGCAGTTGGGCTAGCGGGGGGGCCGAAGATACGCAGTATTTT
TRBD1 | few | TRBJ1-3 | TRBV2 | CASSATGYSSGNTIYF | TGTGCCAGCAGCGCGACAGGGTACAGCTCTGGAAACACCATATATTTT
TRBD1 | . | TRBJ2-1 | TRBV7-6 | CASSSTGGVRSYNEQFF | TGTGCCAGCAGCTCTACAGGGGGCGTAAGGTCCTACAATGAGCAGTTCTTC
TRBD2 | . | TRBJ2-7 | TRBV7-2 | CASSLLAGETYEQYF | TGTGCCAGCAGCCTCCTAGCGGGGGAGACCTACGAGCAGTACTTC
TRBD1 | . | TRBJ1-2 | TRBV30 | CAWSDHRGGGYTF | TGTGCCTGGAGTGATCACAGGGGCGGCGGCTACACCTTC
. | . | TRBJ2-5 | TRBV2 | CASSPGAGLQETQYF | TGTGCCAGCAGCCCGGGCGCGGGGCTCCAAGAGACCCAGTACTTC
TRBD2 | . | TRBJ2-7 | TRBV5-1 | CASSLSGGGLYEQYF | TGCGCCAGCAGCTTGAGTGGCGGGGGGCTTTACGAGCAGTACTTC
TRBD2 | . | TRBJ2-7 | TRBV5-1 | CASSFTSGTYEQYF | TGCGCCAGCAGCTTCACTAGCGGGACCTACGAGCAGTACTTC
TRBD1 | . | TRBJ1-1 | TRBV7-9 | CASSLQGAPTEAFF | TGTGCCAGCAGCCTTCAGGGGGCGCCCACTGAAGCTTTCTTT
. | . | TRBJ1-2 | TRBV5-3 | CARQGLYGYTF | TGTGCCAGACAGGGCCTCTATGGCTACACCTTC
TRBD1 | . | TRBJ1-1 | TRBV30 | CAWDYGTGVGEAFF | TGTGCCTGGGACTACGGGACAGGGGTTGGTGAAGCTTTCTTT
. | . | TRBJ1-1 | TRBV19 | CASSITVTGLNTEAFF | TGTGCCAGTAGTATTACGGTTACAGGGTTGAACACTGAAGCTTTCTTT